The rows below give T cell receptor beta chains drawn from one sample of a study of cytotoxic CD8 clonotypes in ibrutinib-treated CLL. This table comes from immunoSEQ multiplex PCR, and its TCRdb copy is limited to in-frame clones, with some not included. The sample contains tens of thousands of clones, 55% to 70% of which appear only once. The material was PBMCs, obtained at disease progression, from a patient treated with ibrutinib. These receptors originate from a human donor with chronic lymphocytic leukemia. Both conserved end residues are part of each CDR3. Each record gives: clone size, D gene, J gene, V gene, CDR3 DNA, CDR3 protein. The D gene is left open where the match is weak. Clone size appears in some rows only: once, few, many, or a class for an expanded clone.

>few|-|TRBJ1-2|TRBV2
TGTGCCAGCAGTGTGGCGGAAGTCTATGGCTACACCTTC
CASSVAEVYGYTF
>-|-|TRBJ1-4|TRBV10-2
TGCGCCAGCAGCTCCCAGGGATCAACTAATGAAAAACTGTTTTTT
CASSSQGSTNEKLFF
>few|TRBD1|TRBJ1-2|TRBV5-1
TGCGCCAGCAGCCCGGACAGGGGAGGGATCTATGGCTACACCTTC
CASSPDRGGIYGYTF
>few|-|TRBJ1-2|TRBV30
TGTGCCTGGAGTTTGCCAGGGAGCGGCTACACCTTC
CAWSLPGSGYTF
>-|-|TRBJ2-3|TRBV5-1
TGCGCCAGCAGCCGACCCGGGTTCCAGGGGACAGATACGCAGTATTTT
CASSRPGFQGTDTQYF
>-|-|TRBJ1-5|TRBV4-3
TGCGCCAGCAGCCAAGAGCCCTCCGGCAATCAGCCCCAGCATTTT
CASSQEPSGNQPQHF
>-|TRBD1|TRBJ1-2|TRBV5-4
TGTGCCAGCAGCTTGGGGGGACAGGGGTTCTATGGCTACACCTTC
CASSLGGQGFYGYTF
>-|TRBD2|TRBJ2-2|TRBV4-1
TGCGCCAGCAGCCAGGTACTAGCGCCGAACACCGGGGAGCTGTTTTTT
CASSQVLAPNTGELFF
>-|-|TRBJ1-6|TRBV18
TGTGCCAGCTCAGGGGGAACAGCTAATTCACCCCTCCACTTT
CASSGGTANSPLHF
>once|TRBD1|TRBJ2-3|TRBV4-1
TGCGCCAGCAGCCTAACCGGGACAGGGGGCACAGATACGCAGTATTTT
CASSLTGTGGTDTQYF